The present TCR beta chain was sequenced within a study of CD8 T cells in Susac syndrome. RNA amounts of about 0.5 to 1 ug underwent reverse transcription with random hexamers. It was immunoSEQ multiplex PCR that amplified TCR beta CDR3 across 54 Vbeta and 13 Jbeta. TCRdb redid the calling of the immunoSEQ multiplex PCR reads with MiXCR, one entry per CDR3 protein. The data show 250,000 to 300,000 distinct CDR3 sequences, with 89% seen just once and around 0.18% held by the top ten. This CDR3 has 14 amino acids. V lost 5 bases and J 10 bases, leaving 18 bases between the germline ends. Germline assignment: CDR1 LNHNV and CDR2 YYDKDF (reference sequence). TCR beta sequences were obtained from blood CD8+ and CD4+ T cells.

Sequences were obtained from CD8+ T cells from PBMCs. The chain couples TRBV15 to TRBJ2-1, with TRBD2 as a possible D gene (7 bases). This TCR came from a human donor with multiple sclerosis. As DNA, the CDR3 is TGTGCCACCAGCCCAACGCCACAGGGAGGGGAGCAGTTCTTC. This gives the protein CATSPTPQGGEQFF. Combining the CDR3 with reference TRBV15 and TRBJ2-1 gives the whole variable domain DAMVIQNPRYQVTQFGKPVTLSCSQTLNHNVMYWYQQKSSQAPKLLFHYYDKDFNNEADTPDNFQSRRPNTSFCFLDIRSPGLGDTAMYLCATSPTPQGGEQFFGPGTRLTVL.